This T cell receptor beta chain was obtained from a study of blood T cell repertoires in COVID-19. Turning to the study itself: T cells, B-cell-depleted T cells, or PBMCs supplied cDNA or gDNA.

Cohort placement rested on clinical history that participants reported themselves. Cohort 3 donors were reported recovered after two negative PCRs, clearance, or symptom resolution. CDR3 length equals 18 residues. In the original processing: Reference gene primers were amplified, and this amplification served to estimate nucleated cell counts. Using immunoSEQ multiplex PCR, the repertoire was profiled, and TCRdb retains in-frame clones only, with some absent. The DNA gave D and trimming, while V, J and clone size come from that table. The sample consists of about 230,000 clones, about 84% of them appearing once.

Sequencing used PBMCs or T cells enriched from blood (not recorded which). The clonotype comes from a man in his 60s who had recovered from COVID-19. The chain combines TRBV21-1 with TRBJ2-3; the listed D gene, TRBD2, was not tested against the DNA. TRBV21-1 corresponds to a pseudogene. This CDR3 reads CASSKTWVAGFCRDTQYF. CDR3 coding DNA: TGTGCCAGCAGCAAAACCTGGGTAGCGGGGTTCTGTCGAGATACGCAGTATTTT.